This T cell receptor (beta chain) came from a study of T cell changes during pregnancy in multiple sclerosis. Using immunoSEQ multiplex PCR, the repertoire was profiled, and TCRdb retains in-frame clones only, with some absent. In the table there are approximately 40,000 clones, approximately 90% of which are singletons. This clone showed up just a few times. The specimen comprised CD4+ T cells from peripheral blood mononuclear cells, sampled in the third trimester of pregnancy. This TCR derives from a female donor in good health, enrolled as a control in a pregnancy study.

This chain's CDR3 is CASSRGGTLINEKLFF. CDR3 in DNA: TGTGCCAGCAGTCGCGGGGGGACCCTTATTAATGAAAAACTGTTTTTT. This rearrangement joins TRBV28 to TRBJ1-4, with D possibly matching TRBD1 (5 bases). The CDR3 is made up of 16 amino acids. Germline V CDR1 and CDR2: MDHEN, SYDVKM. Trimming stripped 5 bases from V and 4 bases from J, with 17 bases between.